This T cell receptor beta chain was sequenced in a study of cytomegalovirus exposure and HLA in healthy donors. The V and J ends lost 2 bases and 5 bases, in that order; junction bases with no gene match: 9. The CDR3 has 17 residues. Germline CDR1 is SEHNR and CDR2 is FQNEAQ (reference sequence). To note about this clone: Its antigen is as yet unknown.

Primers for the PCR totalled 60 Vbeta and 13 Jbeta. Sequencing was performed with immunoSEQ multiplex PCR; in TCRdb, only in-frame clones are kept and a portion is missing. The sample comprises around 130,000 clones, about 80% of which are singletons, and roughly 1.9% rests with the top ten. The study's findings and limits: The productive fraction for most TCR beta V segments was about 87% or about 30% in an earlier analysis.

The rearrangement uses TRBV7-9 and TRBJ2-5; 12 bases map to TRBD2. The source material was PBMCs. The receptor's source is a woman in her 50s in good health and CMV-seronegative. The CDR3 loop reads CASSLMTSGSLRETQYF. CDR3 coding DNA: TGTGCCAGCAGCTTAATGACTAGCGGGAGTCTTAGGGAGACCCAGTACTTC. Using reference TRBV7-9 and TRBJ2-5 for the parts outside the CDR3, the full variable domain is DTGVSQNPRHKITKRGQNVTFRCDPISEHNRLYWYRQTLGQGPEFLTYFQNEAQLEKSRLLSDRFSAERPKGSFSTLEIQRTEQGDSAMYLCASSLMTSGSLRETQYFGPGTRLLVL.